This T cell receptor (beta chain) was captured by sequencing in a study of blood T cell repertoires in COVID-19. For the study at large: From the United States, Italy and Spain came samples of acute and convalescent COVID-19. The cDNA or gDNA used as material had been derived from T cells, B-cell-depleted T cells, or PBMCs.

Germline CDR1 and CDR2: SGHAT and FQDESV (reference sequence). The V end lost 5 bases, the J end lost 2 bases, and 11 bases lay between the germline ends. CDR3 length: 14 amino acids. The authors' processing: Nucleated cell number was recorded as an estimate derived from reference gene primer amplification. Using immunoSEQ multiplex PCR, the repertoire was profiled, and TCRdb retains in-frame clones only, with some absent. The V and J calls and clone size were taken over from that table, and D and trimming were inferred from the DNA. The sample has under 200,000 clones; 86% are singletons. The chain links TRBV11-1 to TRBJ2-3; D is possibly TRBD1 (5 bases). Sequencing was done on a sample of peripheral blood. The clonotype originates from a man younger than 35 with acute or convalescent COVID-19. The CDR3 is CASSPGQVTDTQYF. CDR3 DNA: TGTGCCAGCAGCCCTGGACAAGTCACAGATACGCAGTATTTT.